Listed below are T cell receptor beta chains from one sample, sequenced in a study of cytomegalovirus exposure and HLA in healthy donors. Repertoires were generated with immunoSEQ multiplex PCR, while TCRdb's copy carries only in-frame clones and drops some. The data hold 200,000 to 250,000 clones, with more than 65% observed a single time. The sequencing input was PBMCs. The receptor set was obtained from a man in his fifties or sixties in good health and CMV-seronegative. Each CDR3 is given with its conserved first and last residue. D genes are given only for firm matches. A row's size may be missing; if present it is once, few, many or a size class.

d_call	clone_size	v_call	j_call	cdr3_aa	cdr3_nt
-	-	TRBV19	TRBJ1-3	CASSIVGTPSGNTIYF	TGTGCCAGTAGTATAGTCGGGACACCCTCTGGAAACACCATATATTTT
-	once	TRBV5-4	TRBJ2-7	CASGSYEQYF	TGTGCCAGCGGCAGCTACGAGCAGTACTTC
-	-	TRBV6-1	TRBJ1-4	CASSEARGVNEKLFF	TGTGCCAGCAGTGAAGCTCGGGGAGTGAATGAAAAACTGTTTTTT
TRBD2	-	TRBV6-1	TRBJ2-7	CASSARTSGNSYEQYF	TGTGCCAGCAGTGCTCGGACTAGCGGGAACTCCTACGAGCAGTACTTC
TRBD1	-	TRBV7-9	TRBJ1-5	CASSFSSDRGQKPQHF	TGTGCCAGCAGCTTTTCGTCGGACAGGGGGCAGAAGCCCCAGCATTTT
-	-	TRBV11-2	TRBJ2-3	CASSPGINTQYF	TGTGCCAGCAGCCCAGGGATAAATACGCAGTATTTT
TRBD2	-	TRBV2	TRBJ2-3	CASSESSGGPSTDTQYF	TGTGCCAGCAGTGAATCTAGCGGAGGCCCCTCCACAGATACGCAGTATTTT
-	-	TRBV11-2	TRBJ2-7	CASSIRRTSYEQYF	TGTGCCAGCAGCATACGGAGGACTTCCTACGAGCAGTACTTC
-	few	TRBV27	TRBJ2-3	CASRQGGTDTQYF	TGTGCCAGCCGACAGGGAGGAACAGATACGCAGTATTTT
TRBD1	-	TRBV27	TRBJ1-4	CASSLGGQENEKLFF	TGTGCCAGCAGTTTAGGGGGACAGGAGAATGAAAAACTGTTTTTT
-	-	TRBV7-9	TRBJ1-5	CASSLGTTLGVGPQHF	TGTGCCAGCAGCCTAGGGACAACCTTAGGAGTTGGGCCCCAGCATTTT
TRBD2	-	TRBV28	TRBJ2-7	CASSSPGLAGEYEQYF	TGTGCCAGCAGTTCCCCGGGACTAGCGGGAGAATACGAGCAGTACTTC
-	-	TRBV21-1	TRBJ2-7	CASSIQGEQYF	TGTGCCAGCAGCATACAGGGAGAGCAGTACTTC
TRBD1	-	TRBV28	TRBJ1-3	CASSKGDSWRNTIYF	TGTGCCAGCAGTAAGGGGGACAGCTGGAGAAACACCATATATTTT
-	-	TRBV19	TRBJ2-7	CASGDYEQYF	TGTGCCAGTGGAGACTACGAGCAGTACTTC
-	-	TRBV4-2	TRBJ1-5	CASSQEKSGVNQPQHF	TGTGCCAGCAGCCAAGAGAAGTCGGGGGTCAATCAGCCCCAGCATTTT
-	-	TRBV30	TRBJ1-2	CVFSGLLHGYTF	TGTGTATTCTCTGGCCTTCTCCATGGCTACACCTTC
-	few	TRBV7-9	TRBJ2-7	CASSSPGTVAYEQYF	TGTGCCAGCAGCTCGCCCGGGACTGTAGCCTACGAGCAGTACTTC
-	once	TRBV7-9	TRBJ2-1	CASSPRAPYNEQFF	TGTGCCAGCAGCCCCCGTGCGCCCTACAATGAGCAGTTCTTC
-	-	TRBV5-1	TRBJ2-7	CASGPQITTLAGGEQYF	TGCGCCAGCGGCCCCCAAATAACGACTTTAGCCGGGGGCGAGCAGTACTTC
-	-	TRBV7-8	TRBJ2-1	CASSLRRFGSSYNEQFF	TGTGCCAGCAGCTTAAGAAGGTTCGGGAGCTCCTACAATGAGCAGTTCTTC
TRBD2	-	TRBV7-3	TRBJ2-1	CASSLKASGRTDEQFF	TGTGCCAGCAGCTTAAAGGCTAGCGGGAGAACTGATGAGCAGTTCTTC
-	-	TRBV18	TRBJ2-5	CASSPSRGTQETQYF	TGTGCCAGCTCACCATCCCGAGGCACTCAAGAGACCCAGTACTTC
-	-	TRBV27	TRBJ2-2	CASSHRPGVTGELFF	TGTGCCAGCAGTCATCGGCCAGGGGTCACCGGGGAGCTGTTTTTT
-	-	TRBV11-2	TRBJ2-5	CASSLQGQETQYF	TGTGCCAGCAGCTTACAGGGACAAGAGACCCAGTACTTC
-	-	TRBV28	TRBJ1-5	CASSLWAPDQPQHF	TGTGCCAGCAGTTTATGGGCCCCAGATCAGCCCCAGCATTTT
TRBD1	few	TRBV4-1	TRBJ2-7	CASSQPTGGPYEQYF	TGCGCCAGCAGCCAACCGACAGGGGGCCCATACGAGCAGTACTTC
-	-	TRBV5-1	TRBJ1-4	CASSLESGHLFF	TGCGCCAGCAGCTTGGAGTCCGGACACCTATTTTTT
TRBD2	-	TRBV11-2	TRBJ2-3	CASSLGLAVTDTQYF	TGTGCCAGCAGCTTAGGGCTAGCGGTCACAGATACGCAGTATTTT
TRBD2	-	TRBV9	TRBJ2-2	CASSVAPAGNTGELFF	TGTGCCAGCAGCGTAGCTCCAGCGGGAAACACCGGGGAGCTGTTTTTT
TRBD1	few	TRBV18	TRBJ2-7	CASSPGTGGEYEQYF	TGTGCCAGCTCACCAGGGACAGGGGGCGAATACGAGCAGTACTTC
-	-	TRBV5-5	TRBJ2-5	CASSRALVETQYF	TGTGCCAGCAGCCGCGCTCTGGTGGAGACCCAGTACTTC
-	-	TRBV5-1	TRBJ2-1	CASSFAGSDYNEQFF	TGCGCCAGCAGCTTCGCGGGATCAGACTACAATGAGCAGTTCTTC
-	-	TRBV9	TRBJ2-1	CASSVEVSRHNEQFF	TGTGCCAGCAGCGTTGAGGTATCGCGGCACAATGAGCAGTTCTTC
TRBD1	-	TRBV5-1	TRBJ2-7	CASSLTGTGGYEQYF	TGCGCCAGCAGCTTAACCGGGACAGGGGGCTACGAGCAGTACTTC
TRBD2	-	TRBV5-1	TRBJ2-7	CASSETSGSLHEQYF	TGCGCCAGCAGCGAAACTAGCGGGAGTCTCCACGAGCAGTACTTC
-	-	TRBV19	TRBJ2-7	CASSILYLRADSSYEQYF	TGTGCCAGTAGTATTCTTTACTTACGAGCGGATAGCTCCTACGAGCAGTACTTC
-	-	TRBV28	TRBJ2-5	CASMGEKGVFETQYF	TGTGCCAGCATGGGGGAGAAGGGGGTTTTCGAGACCCAGTACTTC
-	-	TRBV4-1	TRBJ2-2	CASSHRLGAGELFF	TGCGCCAGCAGCCACCGACTAGGGGCCGGGGAGCTGTTTTTT
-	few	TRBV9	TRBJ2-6	CASSVNTGANVLTF	TGTGCCAGCAGCGTAAATACTGGGGCCAACGTCCTGACTTTC
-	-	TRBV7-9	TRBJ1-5	CASSAGEGINQPQHF	TGTGCCAGCAGCGCAGGGGAGGGTATCAATCAGCCCCAGCATTTT
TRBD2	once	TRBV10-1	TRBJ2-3	CASSEGLAGPTDTQYF	TGCGCCAGCAGTGAGGGGCTAGCGGGACCCACAGATACGCAGTATTTT
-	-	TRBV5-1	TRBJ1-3	CASSHSISTANSGNTIYF	TGCGCCAGCAGCCACTCGATATCGACAGCCAACTCTGGAAACACCATATATTTT
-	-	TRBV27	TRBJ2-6	CASKQGSGANVLTF	TGTGCCAGCAAACAGGGCTCTGGGGCCAACGTCCTGACTTTC
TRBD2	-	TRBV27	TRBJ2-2	CASSLFSGRASGTGELFF	TGTGCCAGCAGTTTATTTAGCGGGAGGGCTTCGGGCACCGGGGAGCTGTTTTTT
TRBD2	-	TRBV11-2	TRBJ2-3	CASSLLAGGSTDTQYF	TGTGCCAGCAGCTTACTTGCGGGAGGTAGCACAGATACGCAGTATTTT
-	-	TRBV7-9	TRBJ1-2	CASSLGQNYGYTF	TGTGCCAGCAGCTTAGGGCAGAACTATGGCTACACCTTC
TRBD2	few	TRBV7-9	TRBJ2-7	CASSHSGGRGVYEQYF	TGTGCCAGCAGCCACTCCGGCGGGAGGGGGGTCTACGAGCAGTACTTC
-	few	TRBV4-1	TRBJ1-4	CASSHLRGRDEKLFF	TGCGCCAGCAGCCATCTCAGGGGTCGGGATGAAAAACTGTTTTTT
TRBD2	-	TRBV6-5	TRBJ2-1	CASSFSGSSYNEQFF	TGTGCCAGCAGTTTTAGCGGGAGCTCCTACAATGAGCAGTTCTTC
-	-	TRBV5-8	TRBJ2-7	CASSSGEVYEQYF	TGTGCCAGCAGCTCCGGAGAAGTGTACGAGCAGTACTTC